Presented here are 21 T cell receptor beta chains from one specimen sequenced in a study of blood T cell repertoires in COVID-19 (dated by TCRdb to the early 2020s). Receptors were amplified or captured by the immunoSEQ multiplex PCR assay. TCRdb retrieved this table from immuneACCESS and kept in-frame rearrangements only. Not all clones are present; in checked studies, unresolved V genes account for under half, and no reason is known for the remainder. The sample profile shows roughly 300,000 clones; 80% to 95% of them were found once. The biggest ten clones account for roughly 1.1% of the sample. Sequenced input: PBMCs or T cells enriched from blood (not recorded which). The receptor source for this set is a woman aged 30 to 39 who had recovered from COVID-19.

V usage is TRBV30 and J usage is TRBJ1-2; TRBD1 aligns across 8 bases. Trimming removed 5 bases from V and 8 bases from J; junction bases left unmatched: 10. The germline V gene encodes CDR1 GTSNPN and CDR2 SVGIG (reference sequence). CDR3 length: 13 amino acids. The CDR3 loop is CAWAGTGDLGYTF. For the CDR3, the DNA is TGTGCCTGGGCCGGGACAGGTGATCTGGGCTACACCTTC.

The chain uses TRBV7-8 and TRBJ2-7; no firm D call. This CDR3 has 12 residues. Per the germline V gene, CDR1 is SGHVS and CDR2 is FQNEAQ. V dropped 5 bases and J dropped 2 bases, with 7 bases sitting between them. The CDR3 loop is CASSPPAYEQYF. The CDR3 DNA reads TGTGCCAGCAGCCCCCCGGCCTACGAGCAGTACTTC.

The chain has TRBV7-2 and TRBJ2-5; 8 bases align to TRBD2. V lost 5 bases, J lost 4 bases, and 6 bases stayed unmatched. The CDR3 consists of 14 residues. Germline assignment: CDR1 SGHTA and CDR2 FQGNSA. Written as DNA, the CDR3 is TGTGCCAGCAGCGCGGGACTAGGAATAGAGACCCAGTACTTC. Translating it yields CASSAGLGIETQYF.

The chain employs TRBV27 and TRBJ2-1, with TRBD1 as a possible D gene (6 bases). The V gene's germline CDR1 is MNHEY and CDR2 SMNVEV (reference sequence). V lost 5 bases and J 0 bases, leaving 17 bases between the germline ends. The CDR3 has 17 residues. Here the CDR3 DNA reads TGTGCCAGCAGTCCTACAGGGCTGGCGGTCTCCTACAATGAGCAGTTCTTC. This sequence encodes CASSPTGLAVSYNEQFF.

The chain recombines TRBV30 with TRBJ2-7, with 12 bases fitting TRBD2. CDR3 length equals 15 residues. V shed 3 bases, J shed 3 bases, and the junction held 6 bases outside the gene matches. Per germline, CDR1 GTSNPN and CDR2 SVGIG (reference sequence). The CDR3 region has the DNA TGTGCCTGGAGGAAACTAGCGGGAGGAAACTACGAGCAGTACTTC. Its protein is CAWRKLAGGNYEQYF.

This chain links TRBV7-2 with TRBJ2-6; TRBD1 matches 7 bases. V shed 0 bases, J shed 0 bases, and the junction held 5 bases outside the gene matches. The CDR3 is 18 residues long. The germline V gene has CDR1 SGHTA and CDR2 FQGNSA. The CDR3 reads CASSLAQGLGSGANVLTF. Written as DNA, the CDR3 is TGTGCCAGCAGCTTAGCACAGGGGTTAGGCTCTGGGGCCAACGTCCTGACTTTC. The full variable domain, in which reference TRBV7-2 and TRBJ2-6 provide the parts outside the CDR3, is GAGVSQSPSNKVTEKGKDVELRCDPISGHTALYWYRQSLGQGLEFLIYFQGNSAPDKSGLPSDRFSAERTGGSVSTLTIQRTQQEDSAVYLCASSLAQGLGSGANVLTFGAGSRLTVL.

The chain carries TRBV4-2 and TRBJ2-1; D might be TRBD1 (5 bases). Germline V lookup: CDR1 LGHNA, CDR2 YNFKEQ. V shed 1 base and J shed 4 bases, with 8 bases lying between them. The CDR3 spans 14 residues. The CDR3 DNA follows: TGTGCCAGCAGCCAAGGGACAAATTACAATGAGCAGTTCTTC. This encodes CASSQGTNYNEQFF.

Only a few counts were recorded for this clone. The chain couples TRBV13 to TRBJ1-5; possible D gene TRBD1, 5 bases. Trimming cost V 0 bases and J 4 bases, with 7 bases left between them. The V gene's germline CDR1 is PRHDT and CDR2 FYEKMQ (reference sequence). The CDR3 runs 14 residues. CDR3 loop: CASSLGTANQPQHF. The CDR3, as DNA: TGTGCCAGCAGCTTAGGGACAGCTAATCAGCCCCAGCATTTT.

The chain carries TRBV11-2 and TRBJ2-5, with 8 positions matching TRBD1. Germline-derived CDR1 and CDR2 are SGHAT and FQNNGV. With V trimmed by 4 bases and J by 5 bases, 9 bases remained unmatched. CDR3 length equals 15 residues. As DNA, the CDR3 is TGTGCCAGCAGCTCCCCCACAGGGGGGACGGAGACCCAGTACTTC. Its protein product is CASSSPTGGTETQYF.

V gene TRBV7-9 combines with J gene TRBJ2-5; D remains unclear. Germline CDR1 and CDR2: SEHNR and FQNEAQ (reference sequence). The V end was cut by 8 bases, the J end by 5 bases, with 6 bases between. The CDR3 extends over 10 amino acids. The CDR3 sequence: CASARETQYF. CDR3 sequence (DNA): TGTGCCAGCGCCCGGGAGACCCAGTACTTC.

V is TRBV12-3 or TRBV12-4 and J is TRBJ2-5; possibly TRBD1 for D (5 bases). There are 13 residues in the CDR3. Trimming took 6 bases from V and 6 from J, leaving 14 bases between them. The CDR3 reads CASSRTLQQTQYF. CDR3 nucleotide sequence: TGTGCCAGCAGCAGGACACTACAGCAGACCCAGTACTTC.

This rearrangement joins TRBV28 to TRBJ2-2, with unresolved D. V gave up 8 bases and J gave up 3 bases, with 10 bases separating them. The CDR3 covers 13 residues. Germline values: CDR1 MDHEN, CDR2 SYDVKM. In DNA form, the CDR3 reads TGTGCCAGCCGCCAGGTTGACACCGGGGAGCTGTTTTTT. It codes for CASRQVDTGELFF.

The rearrangement joins TRBV7-9 to TRBJ2-7; D is perhaps TRBD1 (5 bases). The CDR3 spans 13 residues. V lost 5 bases and J lost 0, with 8 bases in between. Germline V gene lookup returns CDR1 SEHNR and CDR2 FQNEAQ (reference sequence). CDR3 residues: CASSRQNSYEQYF. CDR3 DNA sequence: TGTGCCAGCAGCCGACAGAACTCCTACGAGCAGTACTTC.

Note on this clone: At one end the junction does not follow the germline gene, possibly because of a read error. This chain joins TRBV7-7 and TRBJ2-5, with 7 positions matching TRBD1. This CDR3 has 15 residues. Germline V CDR1 and CDR2: SSHAT, FNYEAQ (reference sequence). CDR3 in DNA: TGTGCTAGCAGCTTAGGCAACGACAGGGCAGAGACCCAGTACTTC. It translates to CASSLGNDRAETQYF.

The gene calls are TRBV4-3 and TRBJ2-7; 9 bases align to TRBD2. The CDR3 loop spans 16 amino acids. Trimming took 0 bases from V and 4 from J; bases not matched to a gene: 7. From germline, CDR1 is LGHNA and CDR2 YSLEER. The CDR3 sequence: CASSQDGGTSTYEQYF. The CDR3 DNA reads as TGCGCCAGCAGCCAAGATGGGGGGACTAGCACGTACGAGCAGTACTTC.

The chain recombines TRBV15 with TRBJ2-4; weak D call: TRBD2 (6 bases). The CDR3 runs 16 residues. The germline V gene encodes CDR1 LNHNV and CDR2 YYDKDF (reference sequence). Trimming cost V 3 bases and J 2 bases, with 14 bases left between them. The CDR3 loop is CATSSLGAGTKNIQYF. DNA for the CDR3: TGTGCCACCAGCAGCCTAGGGGCGGGAACCAAAAACATTCAGTACTTC.

This clone has a single count. The J gene is TRBJ1-4, the V gene TRBV5-4; D is ambiguous. The V end lost 0 bases, the J end lost 4 bases, and 7 bases lay between the germline ends. The CDR3 consists of 14 residues. The germline V gene encodes CDR1 SGHNT and CDR2 YYREEE (reference sequence). CDR3 residues: CASSLDRYNEKLFF. The CDR3 nucleotides are TGTGCCAGCAGCTTGGACAGATATAATGAAAAACTGTTTTTT.

The chain uses TRBV5-4 and TRBJ2-7; 11 bases are shared with TRBD2. CDR1 and CDR2 from the germline V gene are SGHNT and YYREEE (reference sequence). V dropped 4 bases and J dropped 0; count of bases not matched to a gene: 6. This CDR3 contains 16 residues. This CDR3 is CASSRLGTSGSYEQYF. For the CDR3, the DNA is TGTGCCAGCAGCCGACTTGGGACTAGCGGCTCCTACGAGCAGTACTTC.

The chain couples TRBV6-5 to TRBJ1-1; 9 nucleotides line up with TRBD1. This CDR3 is built from 15 residues. V lost 7 bases and J lost 5; bases outside the gene matches: 11. Germline CDR1 is MNHEY and CDR2 is SVGAGI. CDR3 sequence: CASKKPTGGSTEAFF. The DNA for the CDR3 is TGTGCCAGCAAGAAACCCACAGGGGGCTCGACTGAAGCTTTCTTT.

The chain has TRBV18 and TRBJ2-7, with 9 bases identical to TRBD2. Trimming removed 6 bases from V and 4 bases from J; junction bases left unmatched: 22. The CDR3 runs 19 residues. The V gene's germline CDR1 is KGHSH and CDR2 LQKENI. The CDR3 DNA reads TGTGCCAGCTCCGAAACCGGGCCAAAGGGAGTAGCGGGAGCTTACGAGCAGTACTTC. Translated, it gives CASSETGPKGVAGAYEQYF.

The chain recombines TRBV3-1 (or the pseudogene TRBV3-2) with TRBJ2-6; D call uncertain. Germline V CDR1 and CDR2: LGHDT, YNNKEL (reference sequence). This CDR3 is 16 amino acids long. V lost 4 bases and J lost 2, with 12 bases in between. The CDR3 region has the DNA TGTGCCAGCAGCCCACAAGTGCTCGCTGGGGCCAACGTCCTGACTTTC. Amino acid sequence: CASSPQVLAGANVLTF.